Listed below are T cell receptor beta chains from one sample, sequenced in a study of response to subunit inactivated influenza vaccine. TCRdb re-derived calls from the RT-PCR reads in MiXCR, one entry per CDR3 protein. Counted here are roughly 790,000 distinct CDR3 sequences, 21% occurring once; the ten biggest clones make up more than 8.5%. The source material was PBMCs from blood, sampled approximately 5 days after vaccination. All receptors derive from a man over 45 who received an inactivated influenza vaccine. The CDR3 runs from the conserved cysteine through the conserved F or W. A D gene is named only where the DNA matches it firmly. Only some rows state a clone size, as once, few, many or a class for expanded clones.

clone_size: .; d_call: .; v_call: TRBV15; j_call: TRBJ2-7; cdr3_aa: CATSRDSGPYEQYF; cdr3_nt: TGTGCCACCAGCAGAGATAGCGGACCCTACGAGCAGTACTTC
clone_size: .; d_call: .; v_call: TRBV24-1; j_call: TRBJ2-1; cdr3_aa: CATSDPAHPNDNEQFF; cdr3_nt: TGTGCCACCAGTGACCCGGCCCACCCTAACGACAATGAGCAGTTCTTC
clone_size: few; d_call: TRBD2; v_call: TRBV7-9; j_call: TRBJ2-3; cdr3_aa: CASSSISAGGLKDTQYF; cdr3_nt: TGTGCCAGCAGCTCCATCTCAGCGGGGGGTCTAAAAGATACGCAGTATTTT
clone_size: .; d_call: TRBD2; v_call: TRBV30; j_call: TRBJ2-7; cdr3_aa: CAWSRLAGEREQYF; cdr3_nt: TGTGCCTGGAGCCGACTAGCGGGGGAAAGGGAGCAGTACTTC
clone_size: .; d_call: TRBD2; v_call: TRBV12-3/TRBV12-4; j_call: TRBJ2-7; cdr3_aa: CASTALAGGPDEQYF; cdr3_nt: TGTGCCAGCACCGCACTAGCGGGAGGGCCTGACGAGCAGTACTTC
clone_size: few; d_call: .; v_call: TRBV19; j_call: TRBJ2-1; cdr3_aa: CAVLDEQFF; cdr3_nt: TGTGCCGTACTCGATGAGCAGTTCTTC
clone_size: .; d_call: .; v_call: TRBV6-2/TRBV6-3; j_call: TRBJ2-1; cdr3_aa: CASSYSSLEQFF; cdr3_nt: TGTGCCAGCAGTTACTCGAGCCTTGAGCAGTTCTTC
clone_size: .; d_call: .; v_call: TRBV15; j_call: TRBJ2-7; cdr3_aa: CATSRAGVSYEQYF; cdr3_nt: TGTGCCACCAGCAGAGCTGGTGTTTCGTACGAGCAGTACTTC
clone_size: .; d_call: .; v_call: TRBV14; j_call: TRBJ2-5; cdr3_aa: CASSQWGRETQYF; cdr3_nt: TGTGCCAGCAGCCAGTGGGGCAGAGAGACCCAGTACTTC
clone_size: .; d_call: TRBD2; v_call: TRBV7-2; j_call: TRBJ2-7; cdr3_aa: CASSSAGGPNEQYF; cdr3_nt: TGTGCCAGCAGCTCAGCGGGGGGGCCCAACGAGCAGTACTTC
clone_size: .; d_call: .; v_call: TRBV4-3; j_call: TRBJ1-1; cdr3_aa: CASSQDRGWGTFF; cdr3_nt: TGCGCCAGCAGCCAAGACAGGGGCTGGGGAACTTTCTTT
clone_size: many; d_call: TRBD1; v_call: TRBV20-1; j_call: TRBJ1-6; cdr3_aa: CSASGGRSPLHF; cdr3_nt: TGCAGTGCTTCAGGGGGCCGCTCACCCCTCCACTTT
clone_size: few; d_call: .; v_call: TRBV20-1; j_call: TRBJ2-2; cdr3_aa: CSAGPAGATGELFF; cdr3_nt: TGCAGTGCTGGACCAGCAGGGGCTACCGGGGAGCTGTTTTTT
clone_size: many; d_call: .; v_call: TRBV12-3/TRBV12-4; j_call: TRBJ2-7; cdr3_aa: CASSLTSGSREQYF; cdr3_nt: TGTGCCAGCAGTCTTACGTCGGGGTCGCGCGAGCAGTACTTC
clone_size: .; d_call: TRBD1; v_call: TRBV12-3/TRBV12-4; j_call: TRBJ2-2; cdr3_aa: CASRRDSSNTGELFF; cdr3_nt: TGTGCCAGCAGAAGGGACAGTTCGAACACCGGGGAGCTGTTTTTT
clone_size: few; d_call: TRBD1; v_call: TRBV12-3/TRBV12-4; j_call: TRBJ2-6; cdr3_aa: CASSFGTGVLGANVLTF; cdr3_nt: TGTGCCAGCAGTTTCGGGACAGGGGTTTTGGGGGCCAACGTCCTGACTTTC
clone_size: few; d_call: .; v_call: TRBV7-7; j_call: TRBJ2-5; cdr3_aa: CASSLGSGAQYF; cdr3_nt: TGTGCCAGCAGCTTGGGATCGGGGGCCCAGTACTTC
clone_size: once; d_call: TRBD1; v_call: TRBV11-2; j_call: TRBJ2-7; cdr3_aa: CASSLSGQSPFYEQYF; cdr3_nt: TGTGCCAGCAGCTTGTCGGGACAGTCGCCGTTTTACGAGCAGTACTTC
clone_size: few; d_call: .; v_call: TRBV10-1; j_call: TRBJ2-3; cdr3_aa: CASSEGGTADTQYF; cdr3_nt: TGCGCCAGCAGTGAGGGGGGAACTGCAGATACGCAGTATTTT
clone_size: .; d_call: .; v_call: TRBV10-2; j_call: TRBJ2-7; cdr3_aa: CASREQGSEQYF; cdr3_nt: TGCGCCAGCAGAGAACAGGGTTCCGAGCAGTACTTC
clone_size: many; d_call: TRBD2; v_call: TRBV12-3/TRBV12-4; j_call: TRBJ2-7; cdr3_aa: CASSVLAAASYEQYF; cdr3_nt: TGTGCCAGCAGTGTACTAGCGGCCGCTTCCTACGAGCAGTACTTC
clone_size: .; d_call: .; v_call: TRBV6-1; j_call: TRBJ1-6; cdr3_aa: CANSESSYNSPLHF; cdr3_nt: TGTGCCAACAGTGAAAGCTCCTATAATTCACCCCTCCACTTT
clone_size: few; d_call: .; v_call: TRBV20-1; j_call: TRBJ1-5; cdr3_aa: CSARSANQPQHF; cdr3_nt: TGCAGTGCTCGCAGTGCGAATCAGCCCCAGCATTTT
clone_size: few; d_call: TRBD2; v_call: TRBV4-3; j_call: TRBJ2-3; cdr3_aa: CASSQDRSGRADTQYF; cdr3_nt: TGCGCCAGCAGCCAAGATAGGAGCGGGAGGGCAGATACGCAGTATTTT
clone_size: .; d_call: TRBD2; v_call: TRBV11-3; j_call: TRBJ2-1; cdr3_aa: CASSLSSGSVYEQFF; cdr3_nt: TGTGCCAGCAGCTTATCTAGCGGGAGTGTCTATGAGCAGTTCTTC
clone_size: few; d_call: TRBD2; v_call: TRBV5-1; j_call: TRBJ2-3; cdr3_aa: CASSFSGADTQYF; cdr3_nt: TGCGCCAGCAGCTTTAGCGGGGCCGATACGCAGTATTTT
clone_size: .; d_call: .; v_call: TRBV9; j_call: TRBJ2-3; cdr3_aa: CASSVAVGDTQYF; cdr3_nt: TGTGCCAGCAGCGTAGCCGTGGGAGATACGCAGTATTTT
clone_size: .; d_call: .; v_call: TRBV10-1; j_call: TRBJ2-5; cdr3_aa: CASSESRRAETQYF; cdr3_nt: TGCGCCAGCAGTGAGTCGAGGCGGGCTGAGACCCAGTACTTC
clone_size: many; d_call: TRBD1; v_call: TRBV19; j_call: TRBJ2-7; cdr3_aa: CASSPGQTNYEQYF; cdr3_nt: TGTGCCAGTAGCCCGGGACAGACCAACTACGAGCAGTACTTC
clone_size: .; d_call: .; v_call: TRBV18; j_call: TRBJ1-1; cdr3_aa: CASSQSQLNTEAFF; cdr3_nt: TGTGCCAGCTCACAGTCCCAGCTGAACACTGAAGCTTTCTTT
clone_size: .; d_call: .; v_call: TRBV14; j_call: TRBJ2-7; cdr3_aa: CASSQVVHGPSEQYF; cdr3_nt: TGTGCCAGCAGCCAAGTGGTACACGGGCCGAGCGAGCAGTACTTC
clone_size: few; d_call: TRBD1; v_call: TRBV9; j_call: TRBJ2-5; cdr3_aa: CASSDRDRGPETQYF; cdr3_nt: TGTGCCAGCAGCGACCGGGACAGGGGGCCGGAGACCCAGTACTTC
clone_size: few; d_call: .; v_call: TRBV19; j_call: TRBJ2-7; cdr3_aa: CASSIAGTRSYEQYF; cdr3_nt: TGTGCCAGTAGTATTGCTGGGACTCGCTCCTACGAGCAGTACTTC
clone_size: .; d_call: .; v_call: TRBV24-1; j_call: TRBJ2-3; cdr3_aa: CSTSDLSRASDTQYF; cdr3_nt: TGTTCCACCAGTGATTTGTCCAGGGCCTCGGATACGCAGTATTTT
clone_size: .; d_call: .; v_call: TRBV12-3/TRBV12-4; j_call: TRBJ1-5; cdr3_aa: CASSPAGTTNQPQHF; cdr3_nt: TGTGCCAGCAGTCCAGCCGGGACAACAAATCAGCCCCAGCATTTT
clone_size: many; d_call: TRBD2; v_call: TRBV29-1; j_call: TRBJ2-1; cdr3_aa: CSPRLATYNEQFF; cdr3_nt: TGCAGCCCAAGACTAGCGACCTACAATGAGCAGTTCTTC
clone_size: few; d_call: .; v_call: TRBV28; j_call: TRBJ2-3; cdr3_aa: CASFFRGGDTQYF; cdr3_nt: TGTGCCAGCTTTTTCAGGGGGGGGGATACGCAGTATTTT
clone_size: few; d_call: .; v_call: TRBV20-1; j_call: TRBJ1-2; cdr3_aa: CSARDSLRTAYGYTF; cdr3_nt: TGCAGTGCTAGAGATTCCCTCAGGACAGCCTATGGCTACACCTTC
clone_size: .; d_call: TRBD2; v_call: TRBV20-1; j_call: TRBJ2-3; cdr3_aa: CSATRLAPGTDTQYF; cdr3_nt: TGCAGTGCCACAAGACTAGCCCCGGGGACAGATACGCAGTATTTT
clone_size: few; d_call: .; v_call: TRBV25-1; j_call: TRBJ2-7; cdr3_aa: CASRGGSPYEQYF; cdr3_nt: TGTGCCAGCAGAGGGGGGAGTCCCTACGAGCAGTACTTC
clone_size: .; d_call: TRBD2; v_call: TRBV6-2/TRBV6-3; j_call: TRBJ2-1; cdr3_aa: CASRTRAGGLPNEQFF; cdr3_nt: TGTGCCAGCAGGACCAGAGCGGGGGGGCTTCCCAATGAGCAGTTCTTC
clone_size: .; d_call: .; v_call: TRBV28; j_call: TRBJ2-4; cdr3_aa: CASRSEWTLAKNIQYF; cdr3_nt: TGTGCCAGTCGATCGGAATGGACCTTAGCCAAAAACATTCAGTACTTC
clone_size: .; d_call: TRBD2; v_call: TRBV3-1; j_call: TRBJ2-4; cdr3_aa: CASSQTARLAGGYIQYF; cdr3_nt: TGTGCCAGCAGCCAGACCGCCCGACTAGCGGGAGGTTACATTCAGTACTTC
clone_size: .; d_call: TRBD1; v_call: TRBV5-1; j_call: TRBJ2-7; cdr3_aa: CASSSDRVDEQYF; cdr3_nt: TGCGCCAGCAGCTCGGACAGGGTGGACGAGCAGTACTTC
clone_size: .; d_call: .; v_call: TRBV5-6; j_call: TRBJ2-7; cdr3_aa: CASRGRGGNEQYF; cdr3_nt: TGTGCCAGCAGAGGGCGGGGAGGAAACGAGCAGTACTTC
clone_size: few; d_call: .; v_call: TRBV12-3/TRBV12-4; j_call: TRBJ2-7; cdr3_aa: CASSFSQAFSYEQYF; cdr3_nt: TGTGCCAGCAGTTTTTCCCAGGCCTTCTCCTACGAGCAGTACTTC
clone_size: many; d_call: TRBD2; v_call: TRBV29-1; j_call: TRBJ2-1; cdr3_aa: CSVVGRGNEQFF; cdr3_nt: TGCAGCGTTGTCGGGAGGGGCAATGAGCAGTTCTTC
clone_size: few; d_call: TRBD1; v_call: TRBV12-3/TRBV12-4; j_call: TRBJ1-1; cdr3_aa: CASSLAGTDRALAFF; cdr3_nt: TGTGCCAGCAGTTTAGCAGGGACAGACCGAGCCCTAGCTTTCTTT
clone_size: .; d_call: TRBD2; v_call: TRBV10-3; j_call: TRBJ2-3; cdr3_aa: CAIRQTSGVTDTQYF; cdr3_nt: TGTGCCATCAGACAGACTAGCGGGGTCACAGATACGCAGTATTTT